The text below deals with one T cell receptor (beta chain). This record belongs to a study of cytomegalovirus exposure and HLA in healthy donors. The primer mix had 60 Vbeta and 13 Jbeta primers. Only in-frame clones appear in the TCRdb table, and some are missing; sequencing was by immunoSEQ multiplex PCR. The repertoire has 120,000 to 150,000 clones, 65% to 80% of them found once; the top ten carry over 8.5%. This CDR3 has 15 residues. Trimming pared 0 bases from V and 5 bases from J, leaving 13 bases between. Germline assignment: CDR1 MNHNS and CDR2 SASEGT. Material: PBMCs. The source is a woman aged 50 to 60 in good health and CMV-seropositive. J is TRBJ2-5 and V is TRBV6-1; unclear D gene. The CDR3 nucleotides are TGTGCCAGCAGTGAAGCAGTCGACCTCGGGGAGACCCAGTACTTC. Encoded protein: CASSEAVDLGETQYF.